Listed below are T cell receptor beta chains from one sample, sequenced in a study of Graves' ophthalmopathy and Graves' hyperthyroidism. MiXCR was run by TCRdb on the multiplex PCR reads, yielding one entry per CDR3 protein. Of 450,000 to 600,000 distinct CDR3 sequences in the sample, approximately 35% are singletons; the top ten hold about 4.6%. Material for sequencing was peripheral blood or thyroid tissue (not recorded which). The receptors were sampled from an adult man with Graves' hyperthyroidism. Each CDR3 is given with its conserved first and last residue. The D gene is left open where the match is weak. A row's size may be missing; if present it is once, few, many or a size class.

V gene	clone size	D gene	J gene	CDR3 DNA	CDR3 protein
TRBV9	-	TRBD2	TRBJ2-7	TGTGCCAGCAGCGTAGCCGGGACTAGCGGCCCCTACGAGCAGTACTTC	CASSVAGTSGPYEQYF
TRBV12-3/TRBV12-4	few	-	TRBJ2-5	TGTGCCAGCAGTTTGGACTCCGGGACTGTTAAAGAGACCCAGTACTTC	CASSLDSGTVKETQYF
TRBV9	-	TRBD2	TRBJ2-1	TGTGCCAGCAGCGATAGCGGGGGGATGAGCTCCTGCAATGAGCAGTTCTTC	CASSDSGGMSSCNEQFF
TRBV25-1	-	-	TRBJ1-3	TGTGCCAGCAGAGTCTTTGGCGATCGCTCTGGAAACACCATATATTTT	CASRVFGDRSGNTIYF
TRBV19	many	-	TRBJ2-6	TGTGCCAGTAGTATCTCTCGGGGATCTGGGGCCAACGTCCTGACTTTC	CASSISRGSGANVLTF
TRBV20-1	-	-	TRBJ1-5	TGCAGTGCTAAAGAGGGCTTGGAGCCCCAGCATTTT	CSAKEGLEPQHF
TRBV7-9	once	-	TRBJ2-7	TGTGCCAGCAGCTTATTTCTCGGGCAGTACTTC	CASSLFLGQYF
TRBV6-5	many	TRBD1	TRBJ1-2	TGTGCCAGCAGGGACAGGGGGCTCGGTGGCTACACCTTC	CASRDRGLGGYTF
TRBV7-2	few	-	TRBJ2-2	TGTGCCAGCAGCGCCCGACTAACGCGAACGAACACCGGGGAGCTGTTTTTT	CASSARLTRTNTGELFF
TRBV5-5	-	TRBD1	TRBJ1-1	TGCGCCAGCAGCTCAAGGGGACAGCTGAACACTGAAGCTTTCTTT	CASSSRGQLNTEAFF
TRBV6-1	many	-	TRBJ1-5	TGTGCCAGCACCTCGTTTGGGGGGGTTGAGCCCCAGCATTTT	CASTSFGGVEPQHF
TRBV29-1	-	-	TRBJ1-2	TGCAGCGTGGGACTAGGTGGGAACGGCTACACCTTC	CSVGLGGNGYTF
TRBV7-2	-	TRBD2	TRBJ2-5	TGTGCCAGCAGTTTCTGGGGACTAGCGGAGACCCAGTACTTC	CASSFWGLAETQYF
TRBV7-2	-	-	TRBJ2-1	TGTGCCAGCAGTCCTAGGACAAGCCTTTACAATGAGCAGTTCTTC	CASSPRTSLYNEQFF
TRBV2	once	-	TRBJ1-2	TGTGCCAGCAGCGCGAGATCCCTTAAGGGGCCTCGGGGCTACACCTTC	CASSARSLKGPRGYTF
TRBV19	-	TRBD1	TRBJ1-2	TGTGCCAGTGACTGGACAGGGATTAGTGGCTACACCTTC	CASDWTGISGYTF
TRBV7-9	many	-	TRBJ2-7	TGTGCCAGCAGCGAAGGGGCCAGGGGAGGCCGCGAGCAGTACTTC	CASSEGARGGREQYF
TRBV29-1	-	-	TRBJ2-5	TGCAGCGGGGGAGGTGGCGGGACCGCGGAGACCCAGTACTTC	CSGGGGGTAETQYF
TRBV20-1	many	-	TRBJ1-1	TGCAGTGCTAGAGATCGAGGGGGTGAAGCTTTCTTT	CSARDRGGEAFF
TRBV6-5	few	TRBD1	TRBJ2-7	TGTGCCAGCAGTCGACAGGGGGCCTACTTGGAGCAGTACTTC	CASSRQGAYLEQYF
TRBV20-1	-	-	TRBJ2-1	TGCAGTGCTAGGGGCTACTCCTACAATGAGCAGTTCTTC	CSARGYSYNEQFF
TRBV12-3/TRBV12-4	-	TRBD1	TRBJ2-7	TGTACCAACCCATACCCTCGCCGGGACAGGGACTACGAGCAGTACTTC	CTNPYPRRDRDYEQYF
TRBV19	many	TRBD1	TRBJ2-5	TGTGCCAGTAGTCCGACAGGGGCTCTCCAAGAGACCCAGTACTTC	CASSPTGALQETQYF
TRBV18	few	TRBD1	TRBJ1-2	TGTGCCAGCTCACCAAGACAGGGGTTAGATGGCTACACCTTC	CASSPRQGLDGYTF
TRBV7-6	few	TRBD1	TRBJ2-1	TGTGCCAGCAGCTTCCTTGATCAGGGGGCGCATTGGTTCTTC	CASSFLDQGAHWFF
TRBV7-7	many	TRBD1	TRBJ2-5	TGTGCTAGCAGCGTACAGGGGTCGGAGACCCAGTACTTC	CASSVQGSETQYF
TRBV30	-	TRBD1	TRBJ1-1	TGTGCCTGGAGTAGGGACAGAAACACTGAAGCTTTCTTT	CAWSRDRNTEAFF
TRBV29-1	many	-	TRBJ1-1	TGCAGCGTTTTTACAGGGACGGCTGAAGCTTTCTTT	CSVFTGTAEAFF
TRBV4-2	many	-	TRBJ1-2	TGTGCCAGCAGCCAAGATCTGACAGCCTTCTCTGGCTACACCTTC	CASSQDLTAFSGYTF
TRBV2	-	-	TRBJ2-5	TGTGCCGGCGGTGTGGGGGGAAGAGGGACCCAGTACTTC	CAGGVGGRGTQYF
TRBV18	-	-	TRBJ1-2	TGTGCCAGCTCACCACGAGGTGACAGCGATTATGGCTACACCTTC	CASSPRGDSDYGYTF
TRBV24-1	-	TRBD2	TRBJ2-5	TGTGCCACCAGTGATGCGGGAGGGGGGGAGACCCAGTACTTC	CATSDAGGGETQYF
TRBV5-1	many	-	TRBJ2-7	TGCGCCAGCAGCTTGGCCGGGACACTCTACGAGCAGTACTTC	CASSLAGTLYEQYF
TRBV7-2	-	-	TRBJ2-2	TGTGCCAGCAGCTTAGCCTCTAGCGTGAACACCGGGGAGCTGTTTTTT	CASSLASSVNTGELFF
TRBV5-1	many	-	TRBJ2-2	TGCGCCAGCAGCTTGATTGTCGCGAACACCGGGGAGCTGTTTTTT	CASSLIVANTGELFF
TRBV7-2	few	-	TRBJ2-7	TGTGCCAGCAGCGCCGACCGGACGGGGGACGAGCAGTACTTC	CASSADRTGDEQYF
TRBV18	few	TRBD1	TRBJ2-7	TGTGCCAGCTCACCATCGGGACAGCCCTACGAGCAGTACTTC	CASSPSGQPYEQYF
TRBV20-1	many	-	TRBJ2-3	TGCAGTGCTAGGACAGATACGCAGTATTTT	CSARTDTQYF
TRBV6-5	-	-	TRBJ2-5	TGTGCCAGCAGTACCGGCGTTGGCACCGAGGATCAAGAGACCCAGTACTTC	CASSTGVGTEDQETQYF
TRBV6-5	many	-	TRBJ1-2	TGTGCCAGCAGTTACGGGGAAGGCTATGGCTACACCTTC	CASSYGEGYGYTF
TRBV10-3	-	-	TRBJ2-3	TGTGCCATCAGTGAGGATCTGTTGGATACGCAGTATTTT	CAISEDLLDTQYF
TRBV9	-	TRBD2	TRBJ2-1	TGTGCCAGCAGCGGCAGAACCGGGACTAGCGGGTACAATGAGCAGTTCTTC	CASSGRTGTSGYNEQFF
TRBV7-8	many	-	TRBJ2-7	TGTGCCAGCAGCTTAGGGGCAGGGGACGAGCAGTACTTC	CASSLGAGDEQYF
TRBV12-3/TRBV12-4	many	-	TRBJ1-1	TGTGCCAGCAGTCGAATTACAGGGTCGGGCACTGAAGCTTTCTTT	CASSRITGSGTEAFF
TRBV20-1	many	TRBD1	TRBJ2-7	TGCAGTGCAAGGGACAGGAGGAACTACGAGCAGTACTTC	CSARDRRNYEQYF